These 21 T cell receptor beta chains were all obtained from the same sample, sequenced in a study of blood T cell repertoires in COVID-19. The table came from immunoSEQ multiplex PCR; TCRdb's copy has only in-frame clones and leaves some out. Of fewer than 300,000 clones listed, about 89% are singletons. The sequencing input was peripheral blood. Receptor source: a man between 25 and 39 years old with acute or convalescent COVID-19.

This chain links TRBV4-1 with TRBJ1-6; the match to TRBD1 covers 8 bases. The CDR3 spans 13 residues. The V and J ends lost 8 bases and 10 bases, in that order; junction bases with no gene match: 7. Germline-derived CDR1 and CDR2 are MGHRA and YSYEKL. The CDR3 here is CASSGQGASPLHF. In DNA, the CDR3 is TGCGCCAGCTCTGGGCAGGGGGCGTCACCCCTCCACTTT.

This clone was seen a few times. J is TRBJ1-5 and V is TRBV18; unclear D gene. V was pared by 3 bases and J by 4 bases, with 10 bases between. Per the germline V gene, CDR1 is KGHSH and CDR2 is LQKENI. The CDR3 runs to 14 residues. CDR3 residues: CASSPSGINQPQHF. The CDR3 DNA reads TGTGCCAGCTCACCCAGCGGAATAAATCAGCCCCAGCATTTT.

The rearrangement joins TRBV5-1 to TRBJ2-4; 8 positions agree with TRBD2. The CDR3 is 15 residues long. Trimming removed 4 bases from V and 7 bases from J; junction bases left unmatched: 10. In germline, CDR1 is SGHRS, CDR2 YFSETQ. The CDR3 loop is CASSPSGGGRNIQYF. DNA for the CDR3: TGCGCCAGCAGCCCTTCTGGCGGGGGGAGGAACATTCAGTACTTC. Together with reference TRBV5-1 and TRBJ2-4, the CDR3 gives the full variable domain: KAGVTQTPRYLIKTRGQQVTLSCSPISGHRSVSWYQQTPGQGLQFLFEYFSETQRNKGNFPGRFSGRQFSNSRSEMNVSTLELGDSALYLCASSPSGGGRNIQYFGAGTRLSVL.

The chain is built from TRBV5-1 and TRBJ1-5; D uncertain. Looked up from germline, CDR1 is SGHRS and CDR2 is YFSETQ. Trimming cost V 0 bases and J 2 bases, with 12 bases left between them. The CDR3 has 16 amino acids. The CDR3 coding sequence is TGCGCCAGCAGCTTGGAGGGCGGCGGGGGCAATCAGCCCCAGCATTTT. As protein: CASSLEGGGGNQPQHF.

The chain is built from TRBV5-8 and TRBJ2-7; D might be TRBD2 (6 bases). The CDR3 extends over 14 amino acids. From germline, CDR1 is SGHTS and CDR2 YDEGEE. Trimming took 0 bases from V and 2 from J, leaving 9 bases between them. In nucleotides, the CDR3 is TGTGCCAGCAGCTTGGGTGGGAGGACCTACGAGCAGTACTTC. Amino acids: CASSLGGRTYEQYF.

This chain links TRBV29-1 with TRBJ2-1, with D unclear. The CDR3 spans 14 residues. The germline V gene encodes CDR1 SQVTM and CDR2 ANQGSEA. V lost 4 bases to trimming and J lost 7 bases, with 17 bases between them. The CDR3 DNA sequence: TGCAGCGTTGTACCGGTTATGAATTCAAATGAGCAGTTCTTC. This translates into CSVVPVMNSNEQFF.

This clone was seen just once. CDR3 amino acids: CASSHTTSGYNEQFF. As DNA, the CDR3 is TGTGCCAGCAGCCATACGACTAGCGGCTACAATGAGCAGTTCTTC. This chain links TRBV3-1 (or the pseudogene TRBV3-2) with TRBJ2-1, with 9 bases lining up with TRBD2. V shed 3 bases, J shed 3 bases, and the junction held 3 bases outside the gene matches. The V gene's germline CDR1 is LGHDT and CDR2 YNNKEL (reference sequence). This CDR3 region has 15 residues.

This clone was observed a handful of times. The rearrangement joins TRBV6-4 to TRBJ2-2, with D tentatively TRBD1 (6 bases). The CDR3 runs to 14 residues. Trimming took 5 bases from V and 6 from J, leaving 13 bases between them. Germline values: CDR1 MRHNA, CDR2 SNTAGT. Here the CDR3 DNA reads TGTGCCAGCAGTCTCCTACAGGGATCCGGGGAGCTGTTTTTT. Translated: CASSLLQGSGELFF.

This clone was counted a few times. J is TRBJ1-2 and V is TRBV6-2 or TRBV6-3; a possible D gene is TRBD1 (5 bases). CDR3 length: 14 amino acids. The germline V gene encodes CDR1 MNHEY and CDR2 SVGEGT. V dropped 5 bases and J dropped 3 bases, with 13 bases sitting between them. The CDR3, as DNA: TGTGCCAGCAGTACCCCGACAGCCTACTATGGCTACACCTTC. Amino acids: CASSTPTAYYGYTF.

V is TRBV29-1 and J is TRBJ2-7; D call uncertain. The CDR3 extends over 14 amino acids. The germline V gene has CDR1 SQVTM and CDR2 ANQGSEA. Trimming removed 5 bases from V and 0 bases from J, with 14 bases in between. For the CDR3, the DNA is TGCAGCGTTAGAAATCCCGGGTCCTCCTACGAGCAGTACTTC. This encodes CSVRNPGSSYEQYF.

Regarding this clone: Other DNA sequences from this sample encode an identical CDR3 as well. The rearrangement uses TRBV5-1 and TRBJ1-6; no firm D call. Per the germline V gene, CDR1 is SGHRS and CDR2 is YFSETQ. V lost 0 bases and J lost 0, with 4 bases in between. The CDR3 runs 15 residues. Here the CDR3 DNA reads TGCGCCAGCAGCTTGGGGAGCTCCTATAATTCACCCCTCCACTTT. This encodes CASSLGSSYNSPLHF.

The chain has TRBV6-4 and TRBJ1-1; D may be TRBD1 (6 bases). V lost 8 bases and J lost 0, with 13 bases in between. The CDR3 extends over 14 amino acids. The germline V gene encodes CDR1 MRHNA and CDR2 SNTAGT. DNA of the CDR3: TGTGCCAGCCGACCGGGACACCTGAACACTGAAGCTTTCTTT. This gives the protein CASRPGHLNTEAFF.

This clone appeared a single time. The chain joins TRBV11-3 to TRBJ2-3, with D maybe TRBD2 (5 bases). V lost 5 bases and J lost 8, with 11 bases in between. CDR3 size: 12 residues. Germline V gene data show CDR1 as SGHNT and CDR2 as YENEEA. This chain's CDR3 is CASSRGEGTQYF. The CDR3 DNA is TGTGCCAGCAGCCGAGGTGAGGGTACGCAGTATTTT.

The chain uses TRBV7-9 and TRBJ2-1, with TRBD2 matching over 10 bases. With 4 bases clipped from V and 10 bases from J, the junction kept 16 bases outside the gene matches. This CDR3 spans 17 amino acids. In germline, CDR1 is SEHNR, CDR2 FQNEAQ (reference sequence). CDR3: CASSSTVATSGHLEQFF. DNA for the CDR3: TGTGCCAGCAGCTCCACCGTCGCGACTAGCGGGCATTTAGAGCAGTTCTTC.

The rearrangement links TRBV9 to TRBJ2-4, with 13 bases aligning to TRBD2. The CDR3 is 14 residues long. CDR1 and CDR2 (germline): SGDLS, YYNGEE. With V trimmed by 2 bases and J by 11 bases, 4 bases remained unmatched. In nucleotides, the CDR3 is TGTGCCAGCAGCGTCACACTAGCGGGAGGGGTTCAGTACTTC. Translating it yields CASSVTLAGGVQYF. The entire variable domain, with the rest obtained from reference TRBV9 and TRBJ2-4, is as follows: DSGVTQTPKHLITATGQRVTLRCSPRSGDLSVYWYQQSLDQGLQFLIQYYNGEERAKGNILERFSAQQFPDLHSELNLSSLELGDSALYFCASSVTLAGGVQYFGAGTRLSVL.

The chain has TRBV19 and TRBJ1-1; the match to TRBD1 covers 8 bases. Trimming took 5 bases from V and 0 from J; bases not matched to a gene: 5. Looked up from germline, CDR1 is LNHDA and CDR2 is SQIVND (reference sequence). The CDR3 covers 15 residues. The CDR3 protein is CASSDWTGMNTEAFF. For the CDR3, the DNA is TGTGCCAGTAGTGATTGGACAGGGATGAACACTGAAGCTTTCTTT.

The CDR3 sequence is CASSLDGQGASSGNTIYF. DNA of the CDR3: TGCGCCAGCAGCTTGGATGGACAGGGGGCGAGCTCTGGAAACACCATATATTTT. The chain uses TRBV5-1 and TRBJ1-3, with 11 bases that match TRBD1. The CDR3 contains 18 residues. V lost 0 bases and J lost 0; bases outside the gene matches: 5. Germline CDR1 and CDR2: SGHRS and YFSETQ. Full variable domain (missing parts from reference TRBV5-1 and TRBJ1-3): KAGVTQTPRYLIKTRGQQVTLSCSPISGHRSVSWYQQTPGQGLQFLFEYFSETQRNKGNFPGRFSGRQFSNSRSEMNVSTLELGDSALYLCASSLDGQGASSGNTIYFGEGSWLTVV.

This clone was counted once. The same CDR3 arises from other DNA sequences in this sample as well. The rearrangement links TRBV18 to TRBJ2-7; 7 bases map to TRBD2. CDR1 is KGHSH, CDR2 LQKENI, per germline. The CDR3 is 13 amino acids. J was trimmed by 3 bases and V by 6 bases; bases with no gene match: 5. CDR3 region: CASSPGGGYEQYF. The CDR3 DNA is TGTGCCAGCTCCCCTGGGGGGGGCTACGAGCAGTACTTC.

J is TRBJ2-5 and V is TRBV28, with TRBD1 matching 12 bases. Germline trimming cut 2 bases from V and 6 bases from J; bases unmatched to any gene: 4. CDR3 size: 15 residues. The V gene's germline CDR1 is MDHEN and CDR2 SYDVKM. The CDR3 DNA follows: TGTGCCAGCAGTTTAGGGGGACAGGGGGCGAAGACCCAGTACTTC. This encodes CASSLGGQGAKTQYF.

The rearrangement joins TRBV2 to TRBJ2-1, with D unclear. The CDR3 extends over 13 amino acids. Germline loops: CDR1 SNHLY, CDR2 FYNNEI. V lost 0 bases, J lost 4 bases, and 4 bases lay in between. The chain's CDR3 is CASSEAVYNEQFF. The CDR3 DNA follows: TGTGCCAGCAGTGAAGCCGTTTACAATGAGCAGTTCTTC.

This clone was seen only a few times. This chain links TRBV3-1 (or the pseudogene TRBV3-2) with TRBJ1-1, with D possibly being TRBD1 (6 bases). Looked up from germline, CDR1 is LGHDT and CDR2 is YNNKEL (reference sequence). The V end lost 5 bases, the J end lost 5 bases, and 18 bases lay between the germline ends. This CDR3 contains 15 residues. This CDR3 is CASSAITGRGTEAFF. As DNA, the CDR3 is TGTGCCAGCAGCGCTATAACAGGCAGGGGTACTGAAGCTTTCTTT.